One and the same sample provided the 2 T cell receptor beta chains below, sequenced in a study of vaccination effects on CD4 cells after COVID-19. Isolation of CD4+ T cells took place after less than 12 days of culture. Vaccine administered to participants consisted of two doses of either BNT162b2 or mRNA-1273. The antigens of these receptors remain unknown. The data were produced by immunoSEQ multiplex PCR, yet TCRdb's version contains in-frame clones alone and is incomplete. The table shows about 40,000 clones, with about 62% occurring only once. Sequencing was performed on CD4+ T cells from PBMCs cultured without peptide, taken after COVID-19 vaccination. These receptors all come from a human donor who received a COVID-19 vaccine.

The chain carries TRBV5-8 and TRBJ2-1; maybe TRBD2 (5 bases). CDR3 length equals 15 residues. The germline CDR1 and CDR2 sequences are SGHTS and YDEGEE. V shed 2 bases and J shed 1 base, with 10 bases lying between them. As DNA, the CDR3 is TGTGCCAGCAGCTTAGGAGGTGCGTCCTACAATGAGCAGTTCTTC. Its translation: CASSLGGASYNEQFF.

The chain couples TRBV3-1 (or the pseudogene TRBV3-2) to TRBJ1-1; D call uncertain. Germline loops: CDR1 LGHDT, CDR2 YNNKEL (reference sequence). The ends were cut back, 6 bases at V and 0 bases at J, with 8 bases in the middle. The CDR3 runs to 13 residues. CDR3 sequence (DNA): TGTGCCAGCAGATTACAGATGAACACTGAAGCTTTCTTT. It translates to CASRLQMNTEAFF.